One and the same sample provided the 32 T cell receptor beta chains below, sequenced in a study of Graves' ophthalmopathy and Graves' hyperthyroidism. RNA transcripts were the source from which TCR beta CDR3 regions were amplified. The library came from an HTBI-primed first-round RT-PCR and a second-round multiplex PCR. TCRdb analysed the multiplex PCR reads with MiXCR anew, one entry per CDR3 protein. The sample consists of about 230,000 distinct CDR3 sequences, around 42% of them appearing once. The sample taken for sequencing was peripheral blood. The receptors originated from an adult man with Graves' ophthalmopathy.

This clonotype appeared a few times. The V and J genes are TRBV5-1 and TRBJ1-2; D unclear. This CDR3 contains 15 residues. The germline V gene has CDR1 SGHRS and CDR2 YFSETQ. With 5 bases removed from V and 3 bases from J, the gap between germline ends came to 17 bases. CDR3 sequence reads: CASRIHATQDYGYTF. CDR3 coding DNA: TGCGCCAGCAGAATCCACGCGACTCAGGACTATGGCTACACCTTC.

The V and J genes are TRBV10-1 and TRBJ2-7; 7 nucleotides line up with TRBD1. V shed 4 bases, J shed 2 bases, and the junction held 5 bases outside the gene matches. Germline lookup yields CDR1 WNHNN and CDR2 SYGVQD (reference sequence). The CDR3 runs to 14 residues. CDR3 protein: CASSATGATYEQYF. In DNA, the CDR3 is TGCGCCAGCAGTGCCACAGGGGCTACCTACGAGCAGTACTTC.

This clonotype was found a few times. CDR3 in amino acids: CASQVNPRELFF. In DNA, the CDR3 is TGTGCCAGCCAAGTGAATCCCAGGGAACTGTTTTTT. This sequence joins TRBV2 and TRBJ1-4; TRBD1 might be the D (5 bases). Germline V gene data show CDR1 as SNHLY and CDR2 as FYNNEI. The V end lost 8 bases, the J end lost 12 bases, and 16 bases lay between the germline ends. The CDR3 loop spans 12 amino acids.

The rearrangement links TRBV7-7 to TRBJ1-2; D call uncertain. Germline values: CDR1 SSHAT, CDR2 FNYEAQ (reference sequence). CDR3 length: 13 residues. Trimming took off 1 base at V and 0 bases at J, with 3 bases between the two ends. The CDR3 DNA follows: TGTGCCAGCAGCTTAGGCCCTAACTATGGCTACACCTTC. Translating it yields CASSLGPNYGYTF.

As to this clonotype: A clone one base away is much larger, so this may be a read error. The J gene is TRBJ1-1, the V gene TRBV25-1, with D tentatively TRBD1 (6 bases). This CDR3 region has 15 residues. The V gene's germline CDR1 is MGHDK and CDR2 SYGVNS. The CDR3 reads CASGEGGRANTEAFF. As DNA, the CDR3 is TGTGCCAGCGGTGAGGGGGGAAGGGCGAACACTGAAGCTTTCTTT.

This clonotype occurred a few times. The rearrangement links TRBV12-3 or TRBV12-4 to TRBJ2-7; 9 positions agree with TRBD1. The V and J ends lost 6 bases and 5 bases, in that order; junction bases with no gene match: 8. This CDR3 is 14 amino acids long. The CDR3 DNA is TGTGCCAGCAGGCTCGGGACAGGGCAGGACGAGCAGTACTTC. It translates to CASRLGTGQDEQYF.

CDR3 residues: CASSDDSHQPQHF. The CDR3 nucleotides are TGTGCCAGCAGTGACGACAGCCATCAGCCCCAGCATTTT. The chain recombines TRBV2 with TRBJ1-5; the D gene is possibly TRBD1 (5 bases). Germline V CDR1 and CDR2: SNHLY, FYNNEI. The CDR3 is 13 residues long. V lost 3 bases and J 5 bases, leaving 8 bases between the germline ends.

This clonotype has a count of ten or more. Relative to the germline gene, one junction end is altered; a read error may explain this. The CDR3: CSVEDPSRASRF. CDR3 in DNA: TGCAGCGTTGAAGATCCGAGTCGGGCCAGCCGCTTC. The chain employs TRBV29-1 and TRBJ1-2; D is uncertain. Germline CDR1 SQVTM, CDR2 ANQGSEA. This CDR3 has 12 residues.

The chain recombines TRBV7-2 with TRBJ1-5, with TRBD1 identical over 7 bases. Per the germline V gene, CDR1 is SGHTA and CDR2 is FQGNSA. Trimming removed 5 bases from V and 6 bases from J; junction bases left unmatched: 7. The CDR3 runs to 14 residues. The CDR3 DNA is TGTGCCAGCAGCCTACAGGGGATCGGTCAGCCCCAGCATTTT. It specifies CASSLQGIGQPQHF.

This rearrangement joins TRBV5-1 to TRBJ2-2; 8 nucleotides match TRBD1. V lost 0 bases, J lost 1 base, and 2 bases stayed unmatched. This CDR3 is 16 amino acids long. Germline V lookup: CDR1 SGHRS, CDR2 YFSETQ. The chain's CDR3 is CASSLVGQGNTGELFF. CDR3 nucleotides: TGCGCCAGCAGCTTGGTTGGACAGGGGAACACCGGGGAGCTGTTTTTT. Full variable domain (remainder filled in from reference TRBV5-1 and TRBJ2-2): KAGVTQTPRYLIKTRGQQVTLSCSPISGHRSVSWYQQTPGQGLQFLFEYFSETQRNKGNFPGRFSGRQFSNSRSEMNVSTLELGDSALYLCASSLVGQGNTGELFFGEGSRLTVL.

The J gene is TRBJ2-7, the V gene TRBV11-3; tentatively, D is TRBD1 or TRBD2 (5 bases each). The germline V and J ends were trimmed by 2 bases and 6 bases, with 11 bases remaining between them. CDR1 SGHNT and CDR2 YENEEA come from the germline V gene. This CDR3 contains 13 residues. CDR3 bases: TGTGCCAGCAGCTTAAGTGGGGCGGGCGAGCAGTACTTC. This encodes CASSLSGAGEQYF.

This clonotype was detected a few times. The chain has TRBV10-3 and TRBJ2-7; the match to TRBD2 covers 7 bases. The CDR3 consists of 22 residues. Trimming cost V 3 bases and J 1 base; bases outside gene matches: 27. Germline CDR1 is ENHRY and CDR2 is SYGVKD. The CDR3 DNA is TGTGCCATCAGTGAACTTTCAGTCGGCCCCGAGGGACTATCAACTAGATCCTACGAGCAGTACTTC. Protein product: CAISELSVGPEGLSTRSYEQYF.

The chain uses TRBV29-1 and TRBJ1-2, with a possible D match to TRBD1 (6 bases). The germline gives CDR1 SQVTM, CDR2 ANQGSEA. There are 12 residues in the CDR3. V gave up 6 bases and J gave up 8 bases, with 16 bases separating them. The CDR3 sequence: CSVEGGGRGYTF. DNA of the CDR3: TGCAGCGTCGAGGGGGGGGGCAGGGGCTACACCTTC.

This clonotype was counted ten times or more. The chain combines TRBV29-1 with TRBJ2-7, with D possibly matching TRBD1 (5 bases). CDR3 size: 13 residues. Germline loops: CDR1 SQVTM, CDR2 ANQGSEA. Between the trimmed V and J ends, which lost 3 bases and 1 base, there was a span of 10 bases. CDR3 DNA: TGCAGCGTTGATGGTCAGGGTTCCTACGAGCAGTACTTC. It codes for CSVDGQGSYEQYF.

The V gene is TRBV19, the J gene TRBJ2-5; D tentatively fits TRBD1 or TRBD2 (5 bases each). The CDR3 is 15 amino acids. The V and J ends lost 3 bases and 0 bases respectively, with 11 bases between them. CDR1 is LNHDA, CDR2 SQIVND, per germline (reference sequence). The CDR3 nucleotides read TGTGCCAGTAGTATTTGGGACGGGGACCAAGAGACCCAGTACTTC. Protein: CASSIWDGDQETQYF.

The J gene is TRBJ2-2, the V gene TRBV2, with 7 bases identical to TRBD1. Trimming took 10 bases from V and 4 from J; bases not matched to a gene: 6. This CDR3 spans 13 amino acids. CDR1 and CDR2 from the germline V gene are SNHLY and FYNNEI. The CDR3 coding sequence is TGTGCCATCCGACAGGGTTCCACCGGGGAGCTGTTTTTT. It encodes CAIRQGSTGELFF.

This clonotype was counted between two and nine times. The rearrangement links TRBV5-5 to TRBJ2-7; D perhaps matches TRBD1 (7 bases). Per germline, CDR1 SGHKS and CDR2 YYEKEE (reference sequence). The CDR3 is 14 residues long. Trimming stripped 4 bases from V and 3 bases from J, with 14 bases between. The CDR3 spells CASSIAGQLYEQYF. In nucleotides, the CDR3 is TGTGCCAGCAGCATCGCGGGACAGCTCTACGAGCAGTACTTC. Drawing the rest from reference TRBV5-5 and TRBJ2-7, the complete variable domain is DAGVTQSPTHLIKTRGQQVTLRCSPISGHKSVSWYQQVLGQGPQFIFQYYEKEERGRGNFPDRFSARQFPNYSSELNVNALLLGDSALYLCASSIAGQLYEQYFGPGTRLTVT.

The V and J genes are TRBV20-1 and TRBJ2-5, with no clear D. CDR3 length: 15 amino acids. V was cut by 1 base and J by 1 base, with 13 bases left in between. CDR1 is DFQATT, CDR2 SNEGSKA, per germline (reference sequence). CDR3 residues: CSARVGRLLQETQYF. The DNA for the CDR3 is TGCAGTGCTAGAGTGGGCCGGCTGCTCCAAGAGACCCAGTACTTC.

This sequence joins TRBV15 and TRBJ1-2, with D maybe TRBD1 (5 bases). There are 14 residues in the CDR3. Germline lookup yields CDR1 LNHNV and CDR2 YYDKDF (reference sequence). V was trimmed by 1 base and J by 8 bases, leaving 14 bases between them. The CDR3 loop reads CATSRATASGGYTF. As DNA, the CDR3 is TGTGCCACCAGCAGAGCGACAGCTTCTGGGGGCTACACCTTC.

V gene TRBV15 combines with J gene TRBJ1-1, with D possibly being TRBD1 (5 bases). Germline V gene lookup returns CDR1 LNHNV and CDR2 YYDKDF (reference sequence). This CDR3 spans 13 amino acids. V shed 6 bases and J shed 4 bases, with 12 bases lying between them. CDR3 region: CATSLWGGTEAFF. DNA of the CDR3: TGTGCCACCAGTCTTTGGGGGGGCACTGAAGCTTTCTTT.

This clonotype was seen a few times. V and J are TRBV2 and TRBJ2-7, with unresolved D. Germline assignment: CDR1 SNHLY and CDR2 FYNNEI. V shed 8 bases and J shed 3 bases, with 11 bases lying between them. The CDR3 runs to 12 residues. As DNA, the CDR3 is TGTGCCAGCGAAGGTAGAGTCTACGAGCAGTACTTC. Amino acids: CASEGRVYEQYF.

This chain joins TRBV5-6 and TRBJ2-5; 12 bases line up with TRBD1. CDR1 is SGHDT and CDR2 is YYEEEE in the germline V gene. Unmatched junction bases numbered 13, after V lost 0 bases and J lost 4 bases. The CDR3 runs to 19 residues. In DNA form, the CDR3 reads TGTGCCAGCAGCTTGGTACCGGGACAGGGGGCGCGGGGAAGAGAGACCCAGTACTTC. Its protein product is CASSLVPGQGARGRETQYF.

The J gene is TRBJ2-7, the V gene TRBV29-1, with 11 bases fitting TRBD1. This CDR3 is built from 18 residues. From germline, CDR1 is SQVTM and CDR2 ANQGSEA. V trimming: 4 bases; J trimming: 2 bases; junction bases outside the gene matches: 16. CDR3 residues: CSVVGDRGTGGFTYEQYF. In DNA form, the CDR3 reads TGCAGCGTTGTTGGGGACAGGGGGACCGGCGGGTTCACCTACGAGCAGTACTTC.

A few counts support this clonotype. The rearrangement links TRBV24-1 to TRBJ2-2; 9 bases are a match to TRBD1. V trimming: 4 bases; J trimming: 4 bases; junction bases outside the gene matches: 6. Germline V gives CDR1 KGHDR, CDR2 SFDVKD. The CDR3 contains 16 residues. The CDR3 reads CATSDTGTGFTGELFF. The CDR3 DNA is TGTGCCACCAGTGACACCGGGACAGGGTTCACCGGGGAGCTGTTTTTT.

The CDR3 sequence is CASSLPAGGNTGELFF. In nucleotides, the CDR3 is TGTGCCAGCAGTCTCCCAGCGGGGGGGAACACCGGGGAGCTGTTTTTT. The rearrangement uses TRBV28 and TRBJ2-2; 9 bases fit TRBD2. Germline-derived CDR1 and CDR2 are MDHEN and SYDVKM. This CDR3 contains 16 residues. With 5 bases clipped from V and 1 base from J, the junction kept 5 bases outside the gene matches.

This clonotype came up a few times. The V call is TRBV19, the J call TRBJ1-1; 8 bases fit TRBD1. This CDR3 comprises 13 residues. Germline CDR1 reads LNHDA; CDR2 reads SQIVND (reference sequence). V was pared by 4 bases and J by 7 bases, with 5 bases of the junction left unmatched. CDR3 sequence: CASSTRGQGEAFF. The CDR3 coding sequence is TGTGCCAGTAGTACACGTGGACAGGGTGAAGCTTTCTTT.

The chain uses TRBV10-3 and TRBJ1-1; no clear D. The CDR3 covers 17 residues. The V and J ends lost 4 bases and 0 bases respectively, with 18 bases between them. From germline, CDR1 is ENHRY and CDR2 SYGVKD. The CDR3 sequence is CAISVGNESTMNTEAFF. CDR3 coding DNA: TGTGCCATCAGTGTTGGCAATGAGTCTACCATGAACACTGAAGCTTTCTTT.

The rearrangement links TRBV2 to TRBJ2-5; D gene unclear. V was pared by 7 bases and J by 0 bases, with 3 bases between. Germline V lookup: CDR1 SNHLY, CDR2 FYNNEI. The CDR3 is 11 amino acids. In DNA form, the CDR3 reads TGTGCCAGCACCGACCAAGAGACCCAGTACTTC. Amino acids: CASTDQETQYF.

The chain is built from TRBV12-3 or TRBV12-4 and TRBJ1-6, with D perhaps matching TRBD1 (5 bases). This CDR3 spans 19 amino acids. Trimming removed 3 bases at V and 11 bases at J, with 29 bases between. For the CDR3, the DNA is TGTGCCAGCAGTTTTTTCATCGTGGGCAGGGATCCGGATGTGGCACCCCTCCACTTT. Translated: CASSFFIVGRDPDVAPLHF.

The chain links TRBV20-1 to TRBJ2-5; 15 nucleotides agree with TRBD2. Trimming cost V 5 bases and J 5 bases; bases outside gene matches: 6. The V gene's germline CDR1 is DFQATT and CDR2 SNEGSKA (reference sequence). The CDR3 runs 15 residues. The CDR3 spells CSAWTSGGAGETQYF. CDR3 DNA: TGCAGTGCTTGGACTAGCGGGGGGGCCGGGGAGACCCAGTACTTC.

The rearrangement uses TRBV15 and TRBJ1-2, with D possibly matching TRBD1 (6 bases). Trimming shortened V by 3 bases and J by 8 bases, and 13 bases separated the two germline ends. The CDR3 runs 13 residues. Looked up from germline, CDR1 is LNHNV and CDR2 is YYDKDF (reference sequence). The CDR3 DNA follows: TGTGCCACCAGCAGGGACAGTCTGGCGGGCTACACCTTC. Translating it yields CATSRDSLAGYTF.

The count of this clonotype is one. The chain employs TRBV29-1 and TRBJ2-1; possibly TRBD1 for D (7 bases). The CDR3 consists of 13 residues. Germline CDR1 SQVTM, CDR2 ANQGSEA. V was clipped by 2 bases and J by 15 bases, with 20 bases between them. CDR3 loop: CSVEWRGRFFPFF. The CDR3 DNA follows: TGCAGCGTTGAATGGAGGGGGCGGTTTTTCCCGTTCTTC.